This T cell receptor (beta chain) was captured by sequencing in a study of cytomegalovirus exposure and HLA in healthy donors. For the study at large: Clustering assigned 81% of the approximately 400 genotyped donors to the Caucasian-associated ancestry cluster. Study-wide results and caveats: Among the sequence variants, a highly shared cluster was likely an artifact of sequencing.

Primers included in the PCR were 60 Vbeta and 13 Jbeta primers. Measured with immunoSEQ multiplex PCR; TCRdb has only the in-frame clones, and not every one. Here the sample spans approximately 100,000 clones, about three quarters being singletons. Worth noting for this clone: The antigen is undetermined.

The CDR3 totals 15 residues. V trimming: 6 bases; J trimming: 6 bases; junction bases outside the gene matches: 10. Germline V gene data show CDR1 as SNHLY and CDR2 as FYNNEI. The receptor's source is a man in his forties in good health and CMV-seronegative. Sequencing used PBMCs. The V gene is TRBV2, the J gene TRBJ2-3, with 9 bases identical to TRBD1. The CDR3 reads CASRETTGGWDTQYF. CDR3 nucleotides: TGTGCCAGCAGAGAAACGACAGGGGGATGGGATACGCAGTATTTT.